This passage covers 25 T cell receptor beta chains from one sample sequenced in a study of PD-L1 blockade in urothelial cancer. Measured with immunoSEQ multiplex PCR; TCRdb has only the in-frame clones, and not every one. The sample yields about 37,000 clones, 70% to 85% seen once. The input for sequencing was PBMCs, taken around atezolizumab (anti-PD-L1) treatment. The receptors shown here come from a man between 60 and 70 years old with urothelial cancer.

This sequence joins TRBV28 and TRBJ2-7; 8 bases agree with TRBD2. Germline assignment: CDR1 MDHEN and CDR2 SYDVKM. V trimming: 6 bases; J trimming: 4 bases; junction bases outside the gene matches: 14. The CDR3 is 16 amino acids. The DNA for the CDR3 is TGTGCCAGCAGACCCCTCTCTACGGGGGGGTTTTACGAGCAGTACTTC. Translation: CASRPLSTGGFYEQYF.

The J gene is TRBJ1-5, the V gene TRBV6-1; D gene ambiguous. Trimming removed 7 bases from V and 3 bases from J, with 10 bases in between. This CDR3 contains 13 residues. Germline V gives CDR1 MNHNS, CDR2 SASEGT. The CDR3 nucleotides read TGTGCCAGCACCCCACAGATCAATCAGCCCCAGCATTTT. This translates into CASTPQINQPQHF.

This clone was seen a single time. The chain couples TRBV7-3 to TRBJ2-1; a possible D gene is TRBD1 (5 bases). The CDR3 is made up of 16 amino acids. Germline CDR1 and CDR2: SGHTA and FQGTGA. Trimming stripped 0 bases from V and 4 bases from J, with 13 bases between. CDR3 sequence (DNA): TGTGCCAGCAGCTTAACGGGTGGGGCTGGATACAATGAGCAGTTCTTC. Its translation is CASSLTGGAGYNEQFF.

By share, this clone counts as large. The J gene is TRBJ1-3, the V gene TRBV15; 10 bases are a match to TRBD1. Trimming removed 3 bases from V and 4 bases from J; junction bases left unmatched: 6. The CDR3 extends over 16 amino acids. Looked up from germline, CDR1 is LNHNV and CDR2 is YYDKDF (reference sequence). CDR3 amino acids: CATSSSGTGAGNTIYF. In nucleotides, the CDR3 is TGTGCCACCAGCAGCTCCGGGACAGGGGCGGGAAACACCATATATTTT. Using reference TRBV15 and TRBJ1-3 for the parts outside the CDR3, the full variable domain is DAMVIQNPRYQVTQFGKPVTLSCSQTLNHNVMYWYQQKSSQAPKLLFHYYDKDFNNEADTPDNFQSRRPNTSFCFLDIRSPGLGDTAMYLCATSSSGTGAGNTIYFGEGSWLTVV.

This chain joins TRBV7-2 and TRBJ2-1, with D possibly being TRBD2 (6 bases). Trimming left V 1 base short and J 5 bases short, with 9 bases between. Looked up from germline, CDR1 is SGHTA and CDR2 is FQGNSA. The CDR3 is 14 amino acids. The CDR3, as DNA: TGTGCCAGCAGCTTAGTAGGGACTGACAATGAGCAGTTCTTC. Translating gives CASSLVGTDNEQFF.

The chain joins TRBV11-3 to TRBJ2-7; D possibly corresponds to TRBD2 (6 bases). Germline assignment: CDR1 SGHNT and CDR2 YENEEA. The CDR3 consists of 13 residues. Trimming removed 1 base from V and 3 bases from J, with 7 bases in between. Here the CDR3 DNA reads TGTGCCAGCAGCTTAGCGGGGGACTACGAGCAGTACTTC. Protein sequence: CASSLAGDYEQYF.

V gene TRBV5-1 combines with J gene TRBJ2-7; D call uncertain. The germline V and J ends were trimmed by 3 bases and 2 bases, with 18 bases remaining between them. The CDR3 length is 16 residues. Germline CDR1 SGHRS, CDR2 YFSETQ. In DNA, the CDR3 is TGCGCCAGCAGCTGGTCACCCGATACAACTACCTACGAGCAGTACTTC. It translates to CASSWSPDTTTYEQYF.

This clone has just one count. The J gene is TRBJ1-4, the V gene TRBV12-2; the D call of TRBD1 is as the table states it, not checked on the DNA. TRBV12-2 is listed as a pseudogene. CDR3 length: 12 amino acids. DNA of the CDR3: TGTGCAGCCGTCGGGCAGGGGAGAAAACTGTTTTTT. It codes for CAAVGQGRKLFF.

CDR3 bases: TGTGCCAGCAGCTTGCTGGGTAGCGGGGGGGCGGGGGAGACCCAGTACTTC. Translating gives CASSLLGSGGAGETQYF. This rearrangement joins TRBV7-6 to TRBJ2-5, with 11 bases matching TRBD2. The V gene end was trimmed by 3 bases and the J gene end by 5 bases; junction bases not matched to a gene: 11. This CDR3 spans 17 amino acids. In germline, CDR1 is SGHVS, CDR2 FNYEAQ.

V is TRBV28 and J is TRBJ2-3; the match to TRBD1 covers 8 bases. V dropped 4 bases and J dropped 4; count of bases not matched to a gene: 13. CDR1 MDHEN and CDR2 SYDVKM come from the germline V gene. The CDR3 extends over 17 amino acids. The chain's CDR3 is CASSSPKDREGADTQYF. DNA of the CDR3: TGTGCCAGCAGTTCACCTAAGGACAGGGAAGGGGCAGATACGCAGTATTTT.

The chain uses TRBV7-9 and TRBJ1-5; the match to TRBD1 covers 9 bases. Germline values: CDR1 SEHNR, CDR2 FQNEAQ (reference sequence). The CDR3 loop spans 15 amino acids. With 2 bases clipped from V and 6 bases from J, the junction kept 5 bases outside the gene matches. The CDR3 region has the DNA TGTGCCAGCAGCTTAACAGGGGGCTTAGGTCAGCCCCAGCATTTT. Its translation: CASSLTGGLGQPQHF.

This clone was found a few times. This chain joins TRBV5-5 and TRBJ2-7, with D perhaps TRBD1 (6 bases). There are 13 residues in the CDR3. In germline, CDR1 is SGHKS, CDR2 YYEKEE (reference sequence). Between the trimmed V and J ends, which lost 4 bases and 3 bases, there was a span of 11 bases. The CDR3 sequence: CASSRGQFYEQYF. Written as DNA, the CDR3 is TGTGCCAGCAGCCGTGGACAGTTCTACGAGCAGTACTTC. Full variable domain (missing parts from reference TRBV5-5 and TRBJ2-7): DAGVTQSPTHLIKTRGQQVTLRCSPISGHKSVSWYQQVLGQGPQFIFQYYEKEERGRGNFPDRFSARQFPNYSSELNVNALLLGDSALYLCASSRGQFYEQYFGPGTRLTVT.

The J gene is TRBJ1-2, the V gene TRBV21-1; the table's D call, TRBD1, was not checked against the DNA. TRBV21-1 represents a pseudogene. The CDR3 extends over 14 amino acids. Here the CDR3 DNA reads TGTGCCAGCAGGTTTAGGGACAGCCTTTGGGGCTACACCTTC. Protein product: CASRFRDSLWGYTF.

V gene TRBV6-5 combines with J gene TRBJ2-5; 11 bases line up with TRBD2. Germline assignment: CDR1 MNHEY and CDR2 SVGAGI. The CDR3 contains 15 residues. V lost 7 bases to trimming and J lost 4 bases; unmatched junction nucleotides: 8. CDR3 bases: TGTGCCAGCACCAGGACTAGCGGGCCGACAGAGACCCAGTACTTC. This encodes CASTRTSGPTETQYF.

The rearrangement uses TRBV4-2 and TRBJ2-3, with TRBD2 matching over 15 bases. Per the germline V gene, CDR1 is LGHNA and CDR2 is YNFKEQ. Trimming removed 3 bases from V and 5 bases from J; junction bases left unmatched: 6. This CDR3 is 17 amino acids long. In DNA form, the CDR3 reads TGTGCCAGCAGCCAGGGGACTAGCGGGGGGAGTGGAGATACGCAGTATTTT. This encodes CASSQGTSGGSGDTQYF.

This clone was seen only once. This chain joins TRBV7-3 and TRBJ2-5; D uncertain. The CDR3 totals 13 residues. The germline V and J ends were trimmed by 5 bases and 2 bases, with 9 bases remaining between them. Per germline, CDR1 SGHTA and CDR2 FQGTGA. The chain's CDR3 is CASSSHRQETQYF. In DNA form, the CDR3 reads TGTGCCAGCAGCAGTCACCGGCAAGAGACCCAGTACTTC.

The sample holds one count of this clone. The chain combines TRBV7-9 with TRBJ2-5, with D maybe TRBD2 (5 bases). V shed 5 bases and J shed 4 bases, with 14 bases lying between them. This CDR3 comprises 14 residues. CDR1 and CDR2 (germline): SEHNR, FQNEAQ (reference sequence). The CDR3 region has the DNA TGTGCCAGCAGCGGGAGTCTAATAGGAGAGACCCAGTACTTC. Protein product: CASSGSLIGETQYF.

The chain joins TRBV11-1 to TRBJ2-2, with a weak D call TRBD1 (6 bases). The germline V gene has CDR1 SGHAT and CDR2 FQDESV (reference sequence). Trimming left V 1 base short and J 3 bases short, with 15 bases between. The CDR3 contains 17 residues. The CDR3: CASSLEGVGVDTGELFF. DNA of the CDR3: TGTGCCAGCAGCTTAGAGGGGGTGGGGGTCGACACCGGGGAGCTGTTTTTT.

This clone has only one observation. The J gene is TRBJ1-1, the V gene TRBV6-6, with 9 bases aligning to TRBD1. V dropped 5 bases and J dropped 4; count of bases not matched to a gene: 5. The CDR3 loop spans 14 amino acids. CDR1 and CDR2 from the germline V gene are MNHNY and SVGAGI (reference sequence). CDR3 protein: CASSRQGEGTEAFF. DNA for the CDR3: TGTGCCAGCAGTCGACAGGGGGAGGGCACTGAAGCTTTCTTT.

The rearrangement joins TRBV21-1 to TRBJ1-3; TRBD1, the D gene given by the table, was not confirmed from the DNA. TRBV21-1 is annotated as a pseudogene. CDR3 length: 17 amino acids. The CDR3 DNA is TGTGCCAGCAGCAAAGAGAAACAGGCGATCACTGGAAACACCATATATTTT. Encoded protein: CASSKEKQAITGNTIYF.

CDR3 coding DNA: TGTGCCAGCAGGGAGGACAGAGCCTACGAGCAGTACTTC. It codes for CASREDRAYEQYF. This chain uses TRBV28 with TRBJ2-7; a possible D gene is TRBD1 (6 bases). Germline V gene data show CDR1 as MDHEN and CDR2 as SYDVKM. V was pared by 6 bases and J by 2 bases, with 11 bases between. The CDR3 covers 13 residues.

This chain uses TRBV2 with TRBJ1-5; the D is unclear. This CDR3 has 12 residues. Germline loops: CDR1 SNHLY, CDR2 FYNNEI. V lost 6 bases to trimming and J lost 1 base, with 4 bases between them. The CDR3: CASRRSNQPQHF. The CDR3 DNA reads as TGTGCCAGCAGACGGAGCAATCAGCCCCAGCATTTT.

The J gene is TRBJ2-5, the V gene TRBV19, with a tentative D call TRBD2 (6 bases). The germline V gene has CDR1 LNHDA and CDR2 SQIVND (reference sequence). Trimming took off 7 bases at V and 6 bases at J, with 12 bases between the two ends. This CDR3 contains 12 residues. The CDR3 DNA reads TGTGCCAGTACCGGGGGTGGAAAGACCCAGTACTTC. Translation: CASTGGGKTQYF.

This chain connects TRBV5-1 to TRBJ2-6, with TRBD1 matching over 9 bases. The CDR3 is made up of 16 amino acids. Germline CDR1 reads SGHRS; CDR2 reads YFSETQ. Germline trimming cut 0 bases from V and 4 bases from J; bases unmatched to any gene: 2. The chain's CDR3 is CASSLEGQGGANVLTF. CDR3 coding DNA: TGCGCCAGCAGCTTGGAAGGACAGGGGGGGGCCAACGTCCTGACTTTC.

This clone was seen a handful of times. The chain links TRBV6-1 to TRBJ2-7; TRBD1 is a possible D gene (6 bases). Trimming pared 6 bases from V and 2 bases from J, leaving 11 bases between. This CDR3 is 13 amino acids long. CDR1 is MNHNS and CDR2 is SASEGT in the germline V gene. The CDR3 loop is CASSEQGTYEQYF. In nucleotides, the CDR3 is TGTGCCAGCAGCGAACAGGGAACCTACGAGCAGTACTTC.